The present entry profiles one TCR beta chain with its context. CDR1 and CDR2 from the germline V gene are LNHDA and SQIVND (reference sequence). Unmatched junction bases numbered 8, after V lost 4 bases and J lost 7 bases. The CDR3 runs to 14 residues. This sample is drawn from a study of cytomegalovirus exposure and HLA in healthy donors. The PCR employed 60 Vbeta primers together with 13 Jbeta primers. Only in-frame clones appear in the TCRdb table, and some are missing; sequencing was by immunoSEQ multiplex PCR. The sample has approximately 190,000 clones; about four fifths are singletons. The J gene is TRBJ2-5, the V gene TRBV19; 8 nucleotides align to TRBD2. Sequencing was done on a sample of PBMCs. The receptor comes from a man in his forties in good health and CMV-seropositive. CDR3 bases: TGTGCCAGTAGTACCCTAGCGGGCTCAGGGACCCAGTACTTC. Its protein product is CASSTLAGSGTQYF.